Following are 24 T cell receptor beta chains from one sample sequenced in a study of Ad26.COV2.S vaccination and SARS-CoV-2 variants. Sequencing was performed with immunoSEQ multiplex PCR; in TCRdb, only in-frame clones are kept and a portion is missing. The profile shows a few hundred thousand clones, about 90% of them singletons. Treatment here: 15 to 20 received Ad26.COV2.S at low or high dose, single or two shots; several received placebo; per-sample allocation not given. Specimen acquisition occurred on day 63 following the initial vaccine or placebo injection. Material: peripheral blood, obtained in a trial of Ad26.COV2.S vaccine versus placebo. These receptors originate from a person between 18 and 65 years old who received the Ad26.COV2.S COVID-19 vaccine or a placebo.

The rearrangement joins TRBV18 to TRBJ1-4; D not certain. V lost 3 bases to trimming and J lost 3 bases, with 11 bases between them. This CDR3 contains 15 residues. In germline, CDR1 is KGHSH, CDR2 LQKENI. CDR3 sequence reads: CASSPYKDPNEKLFF. DNA for the CDR3: TGTGCCAGCTCACCGTACAAGGATCCTAATGAAAAACTGTTTTTT.

The chain couples TRBV6-5 to TRBJ1-2, with 7 nucleotides matching TRBD1. This CDR3 has 15 residues. V gave up 7 bases and J gave up 4 bases; unmatched junction bases: 12. Germline CDR1 is MNHEY and CDR2 is SVGAGI. CDR3 sequence (DNA): TGTGCCAGCACCCCGGCGGTTACAGGGGTCTATGGCTACACCTTC. Translation: CASTPAVTGVYGYTF.

This sequence joins TRBV30 and TRBJ2-7; tentatively, D is TRBD2 (6 bases). Trimming shortened V by 5 bases and J by 2 bases, and 7 bases separated the two germline ends. The CDR3 spans 11 residues. CDR1 and CDR2 from the germline V gene are GTSNPN and SVGIG (reference sequence). The CDR3 is CAWGRTYEQYV. DNA of the CDR3: TGTGCCTGGGGGAGGACCTACGAGCAGTACGTC.

V gene TRBV5-1 combines with J gene TRBJ2-1; D is perhaps TRBD1 or TRBD2 (5 bases each). The CDR3 spans 17 residues. Germline CDR1 reads SGHRS; CDR2 reads YFSETQ. V lost 0 bases to trimming and J lost 6 bases, with 19 bases between them. Written as DNA, the CDR3 is TGCGCCAGCAGCTTGGTAGTGGGGGTCCCCTTGAGCAATGAGCAGTTCTTC. Translated: CASSLVVGVPLSNEQFF. Full variable domain (rest looked up from reference TRBV5-1 and TRBJ2-1): KAGVTQTPRYLIKTRGQQVTLSCSPISGHRSVSWYQQTPGQGLQFLFEYFSETQRNKGNFPGRFSGRQFSNSRSEMNVSTLELGDSALYLCASSLVVGVPLSNEQFFGPGTRLTVL.

V usage is TRBV10-3 and J usage is TRBJ2-1, with 7 bases aligning to TRBD2. Germline V gives CDR1 ENHRY, CDR2 SYGVKD. The CDR3 has 17 amino acids. Germline trimming cut 5 bases from V and 6 bases from J; bases unmatched to any gene: 16. The CDR3 is CAISPGGGALPPNEQFF. The CDR3 nucleotides are TGTGCCATCAGTCCGGGGGGAGGGGCCCTACCCCCCAATGAGCAGTTCTTC.

J is TRBJ1-1 and V is TRBV2, with D tentatively TRBD1 (5 bases). V was pared by 6 bases and J by 1 base, with 9 bases between. The CDR3 runs to 13 residues. Per the germline V gene, CDR1 is SNHLY and CDR2 is FYNNEI. The CDR3 is CASSLGGNTEAFF. The CDR3 DNA follows: TGTGCCAGCAGCCTTGGGGGGAACACTGAAGCTTTCTTT.

The chain is built from TRBV5-6 and TRBJ2-5; no firm D call. CDR1 and CDR2 (germline): SGHDT, YYEEEE. The CDR3 has 13 residues. The V gene lost 3 bases and the J gene lost 5 bases, with 11 bases spanning the gap. The CDR3 nucleotides are TGTGCCAGCAGCTCCGACCTAGGCGAGACCCAGTACTTC. It is translated as CASSSDLGETQYF.

The chain has TRBV28 and TRBJ1-2, with D unresolved. V dropped 3 bases and J dropped 8 bases, with 7 bases sitting between them. Germline lookup yields CDR1 MDHEN and CDR2 SYDVKM. The CDR3 has 11 residues. The CDR3 DNA follows: TGTGCCAGCAGTTTGCGAGGAGGCTACACCTTC. This codes for CASSLRGGYTF.

This chain uses TRBV28 with TRBJ2-1; D gene ambiguous. Germline V gene lookup returns CDR1 MDHEN and CDR2 SYDVKM. The CDR3 extends over 15 amino acids. The V and J ends lost 4 bases and 6 bases respectively, with 16 bases between them. This CDR3 is CASSYGLVGFNEQFF. DNA for the CDR3: TGTGCCAGCAGTTACGGTCTAGTCGGATTCAATGAGCAGTTCTTC.

The V gene is TRBV5-4, the J gene TRBJ1-3; D ambiguous. Trimming pared 0 bases from V and 0 bases from J, leaving 7 bases between. The CDR3 has 15 amino acids. CDR1 SGHNT and CDR2 YYREEE come from the germline V gene (reference sequence). CDR3: CASSLALGSGNTIYF. In DNA form, the CDR3 reads TGTGCCAGCAGCTTGGCCTTAGGCTCTGGAAACACCATATATTTT.

The gene calls are TRBV18 and TRBJ1-3; TRBD1 aligns across 7 bases. The CDR3 runs to 19 residues. V shed 2 bases and J 4 bases; nucleotides not matched to a gene: 17. Germline V gene sequence: CDR1 KGHSH, CDR2 LQKENI. The CDR3 region is CASSPGAPPIQGPGNTIYF. The CDR3 coding sequence is TGTGCCAGCTCACCAGGGGCCCCCCCCATACAGGGGCCAGGAAACACCATATATTTT.

Here the CDR3 DNA reads TGCGCCAGCAGCCAAGATACCGTCTCAGATTCACCCCTCCACTTT. It codes for CASSQDTVSDSPLHF. This chain links TRBV4-3 with TRBJ1-6; D is undetermined. V was cut by 0 bases and J by 8 bases, with 11 bases left in between. Germline V gives CDR1 LGHNA, CDR2 YSLEER. The CDR3 is made up of 15 amino acids.

The chain uses TRBV11-2 and TRBJ1-1; D gene unclear. V lost 5 bases to trimming and J lost 8 bases, with 12 bases between them. The V gene's germline CDR1 is SGHAT and CDR2 FQNNGV. CDR3 length: 12 amino acids. CDR3 sequence: CASSPSWGEAFF. The CDR3 DNA reads as TGTGCCAGCAGCCCTAGCTGGGGAGAAGCTTTCTTT.

The chain is built from TRBV7-2 and TRBJ1-5; TRBD1 aligns across 8 bases. Trimming removed 5 bases from V and 7 bases from J; junction bases left unmatched: 13. The CDR3 consists of 16 residues. Looked up from germline, CDR1 is SGHTA and CDR2 is FQGNSA. CDR3 in DNA: TGTGCCAGCAGCCTCCTTTCCCAGGGGGCAGCCCAGCCCCAGCATTTT. The encoded protein is CASSLLSQGAAQPQHF.

V gene TRBV4-1 combines with J gene TRBJ1-3; D is uncertain. The CDR3 has 14 amino acids. Germline V gene sequence: CDR1 MGHRA, CDR2 YSYEKL. The V end was cut by 1 base, the J end by 0 bases, with 4 bases between. The CDR3 region is CASSQVNSGNTIYF. In DNA, the CDR3 is TGCGCCAGCAGCCAAGTGAACTCTGGAAACACCATATATTTT.

As concerns this clone: One end of the junction fails to match germline, which may point to a read error. The genes are TRBV11-2 and TRBJ2-7, with TRBD2 matching 7 bases. The CDR3 is made up of 13 amino acids. Germline lookup yields CDR1 SGHAT and CDR2 FQNNGV. The CDR3 loop is CASSLATYYGGIF. CDR3 DNA: TGTGCCAGCAGCTTAGCCACCTACTACGGGGGGATCTTC.

The chain joins TRBV6-5 to TRBJ1-2; D is perhaps TRBD1 (6 bases). The CDR3 runs to 16 residues. Germline V CDR1 and CDR2: MNHEY, SVGAGI. V lost 4 bases and J 0 bases, leaving 15 bases between the germline ends. CDR3 amino acids: CASSLSPTGPNYGYTF. The DNA for the CDR3 is TGTGCCAGCAGTTTATCTCCGACAGGACCTAACTATGGCTACACCTTC.

The chain recombines TRBV4-3 with TRBJ2-5; 7 nucleotides line up with TRBD1. J gave up 3 bases and V 1 base, and 5 bases lay outside the gene matches. The CDR3 totals 15 residues. Germline CDR1 reads LGHNA; CDR2 reads YSLEER. The CDR3 spells CASSQATGTEETQYF. The CDR3 coding sequence is TGCGCCAGCAGCCAAGCAACCGGGACAGAAGAGACCCAGTACTTC.

The chain combines TRBV5-1 with TRBJ1-1; D possibly corresponds to TRBD1 (6 bases). The CDR3 totals 13 residues. Germline V gene lookup returns CDR1 SGHRS and CDR2 YFSETQ. Between the trimmed V and J ends, which lost 2 bases and 4 bases, there was a span of 9 bases. Here the CDR3 reads CASSLQGSTEAFF. The CDR3 region has the DNA TGCGCCAGCAGCTTACAGGGTTCCACTGAAGCTTTCTTT. The entire variable domain, with the rest obtained from reference TRBV5-1 and TRBJ1-1, is as follows: KAGVTQTPRYLIKTRGQQVTLSCSPISGHRSVSWYQQTPGQGLQFLFEYFSETQRNKGNFPGRFSGRQFSNSRSEMNVSTLELGDSALYLCASSLQGSTEAFFGQGTRLTVV.

This sequence joins TRBV18 and TRBJ1-2, with 7 bases fitting TRBD1. The length of the CDR3 is 16 residues. Trimming at V came to 2 bases and at J to 8 bases, leaving 14 bases not matched to a gene. Germline-derived CDR1 and CDR2 are KGHSH and LQKENI. The CDR3 spells CASSPNSQRTGGGYTF. The CDR3 DNA sequence: TGTGCCAGCTCACCAAATTCGCAAAGGACAGGTGGCGGCTACACCTTC.

This chain uses TRBV3-1 (or the pseudogene TRBV3-2) with TRBJ1-2; D is ambiguous. The CDR3 loop spans 14 amino acids. V lost 2 bases and J lost 4, with 11 bases in between. The germline V gene encodes CDR1 LGHDT and CDR2 YNNKEL (reference sequence). This CDR3 reads CASSQWPQPYGYTF. For the CDR3, the DNA is TGTGCCAGCAGCCAATGGCCCCAGCCCTATGGCTACACCTTC.

The chain is built from TRBV28 and TRBJ2-3; unclear D gene. The V and J ends lost 7 bases and 0 bases respectively, with 14 bases between them. The germline CDR1 and CDR2 sequences are MDHEN and SYDVKM. The CDR3 runs to 15 residues. CDR3 sequence (DNA): TGTGCCAGCACCTTCCCCGCCCTAAGCACAGATACGCAGTATTTT. This translates into CASTFPALSTDTQYF.

The V gene is TRBV5-6, the J gene TRBJ1-3; 7 nucleotides align to TRBD1. CDR3 length: 17 amino acids. J was trimmed by 0 bases and V by 0 bases; bases with no gene match: 6. Germline values: CDR1 SGHDT, CDR2 YYEEEE. CDR3 residues: CASSLATGASSGNTIYF. The CDR3 region has the DNA TGTGCCAGCAGCTTGGCCACAGGGGCGAGCTCTGGAAACACCATATATTTT. Variable domain in full (rest from reference TRBV5-6 and TRBJ1-3): DAGVTQSPTHLIKTRGQQVTLRCSPKSGHDTVSWYQQALGQGPQFIFQYYEEEERQRGNFPDRFSGHQFPNYSSELNVNALLLGDSALYLCASSLATGASSGNTIYFGEGSWLTVV.

The chain joins TRBV18 to TRBJ1-1, with D possibly being TRBD1 (5 bases). This CDR3 spans 15 amino acids. V gave up 2 bases and J gave up 4 bases, with 14 bases separating them. Per germline, CDR1 KGHSH and CDR2 LQKENI. Written as DNA, the CDR3 is TGTGCCAGCTCACCAACGAGGGGCAGGGTCACTGAAGCTTTCTTT. Its translation: CASSPTRGRVTEAFF.